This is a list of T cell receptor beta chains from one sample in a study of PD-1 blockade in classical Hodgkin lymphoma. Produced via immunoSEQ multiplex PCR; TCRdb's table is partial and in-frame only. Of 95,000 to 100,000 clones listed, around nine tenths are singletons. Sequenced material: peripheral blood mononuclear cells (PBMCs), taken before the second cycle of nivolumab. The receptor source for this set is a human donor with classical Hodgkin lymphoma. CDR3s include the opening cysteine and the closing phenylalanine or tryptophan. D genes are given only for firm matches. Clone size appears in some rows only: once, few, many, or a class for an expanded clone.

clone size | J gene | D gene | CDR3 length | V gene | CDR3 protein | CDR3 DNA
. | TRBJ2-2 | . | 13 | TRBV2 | CASSKDSTGELFF | TGTGCCAGCAGTAAAGACAGTACCGGGGAGCTGTTTTTT
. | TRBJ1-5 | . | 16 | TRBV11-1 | CASSSQLEDSNQPQHF | TGTGCCAGCAGCTCCCAACTAGAGGATAGCAATCAGCCCCAGCATTTT
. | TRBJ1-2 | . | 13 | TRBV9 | CASSVGIAYGYTF | TGTGCCAGCAGCGTAGGAATAGCCTATGGCTACACCTTC
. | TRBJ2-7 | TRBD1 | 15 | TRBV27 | CASRSPGQGTYEQYF | TGTGCCAGCAGATCCCCGGGACAGGGCACCTACGAGCAGTACTTC
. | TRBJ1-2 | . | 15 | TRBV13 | CASSAHLGRNYGYTF | TGTGCCAGCAGCGCCCACCTGGGACGGAACTATGGCTACACCTTC
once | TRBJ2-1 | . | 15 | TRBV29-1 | CSVKGSVFTYNEQFF | TGCAGCGTAAAGGGGTCAGTTTTCACCTACAATGAGCAGTTCTTC
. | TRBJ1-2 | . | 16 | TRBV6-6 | CASSYPSVLRGYGYTF | TGTGCCAGCAGTTACCCATCGGTTCTTCGGGGCTATGGCTACACCTTC
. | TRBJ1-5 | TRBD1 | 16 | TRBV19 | CASSIDGSGGNQPQHF | TGTGCCAGTAGTATTGATGGCTCAGGGGGAAATCAGCCCCAGCATTTT
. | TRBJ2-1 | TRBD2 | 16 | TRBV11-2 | CASTRLAGGFIYEQFF | TGTGCCAGCACCAGACTAGCGGGGGGGTTTATCTATGAGCAGTTCTTC
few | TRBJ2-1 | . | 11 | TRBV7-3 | CASSSAGEQFF | TGTGCCAGCAGCTCTGCCGGTGAGCAGTTCTTC
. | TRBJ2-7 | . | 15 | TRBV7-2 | CASSSLEGISYEQYF | TGTGCCAGCAGCTCCCTGGAAGGGATCTCCTACGAGCAGTACTTC
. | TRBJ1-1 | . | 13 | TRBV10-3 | CAISGSEAPGAFF | TGTGCCATCAGTGGGTCGGAGGCGCCCGGAGCTTTCTTT
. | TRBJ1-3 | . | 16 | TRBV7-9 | CASSLGRTISGNTIYF | TGTGCCAGCAGCTTAGGTCGGACGATCTCTGGAAACACCATATATTTT
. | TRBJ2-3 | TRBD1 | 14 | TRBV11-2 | CASTKGTETDTQYF | TGTGCCAGCACAAAGGGGACAGAGACAGATACGCAGTATTTT
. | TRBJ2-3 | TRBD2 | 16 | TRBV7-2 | CASSLGGLAGADTQYF | TGTGCCAGCAGCTTAGGTGGCCTAGCGGGGGCCGATACGCAGTATTTT
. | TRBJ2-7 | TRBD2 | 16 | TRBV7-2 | CASSTSSGLASYEQYF | TGTGCCAGCAGCACCTCCTCGGGACTAGCCTCCTACGAGCAGTACTTC